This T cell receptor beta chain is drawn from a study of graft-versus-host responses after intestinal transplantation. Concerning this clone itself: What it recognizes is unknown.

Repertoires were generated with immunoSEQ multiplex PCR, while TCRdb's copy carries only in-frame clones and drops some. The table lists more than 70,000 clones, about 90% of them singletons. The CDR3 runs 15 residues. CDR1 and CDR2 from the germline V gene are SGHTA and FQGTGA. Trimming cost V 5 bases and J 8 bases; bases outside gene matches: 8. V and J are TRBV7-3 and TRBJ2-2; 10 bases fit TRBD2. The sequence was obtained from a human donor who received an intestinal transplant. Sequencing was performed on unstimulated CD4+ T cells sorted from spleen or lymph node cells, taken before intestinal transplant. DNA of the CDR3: TGTGCCAGCAGCCCATCGGGACTAGCGTCGGGGGAGCTGTTTTTT. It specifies CASSPSGLASGELFF.